This T cell receptor beta chain derives from a study of T cells in tuberculosis. Looking at the study overall: The T cells targeted glucose monomycolate, a mycobacterial lipid, via CD1B.

Points on this clone: Its antigen is currently unknown.

Latent tuberculosis screening used tuberculin skin test and IGRA at entry. Study-wide results and caveats: Smaller distances to GMM-specific TCRs suggested their expansion in active tuberculosis. The TCR-beta difference was not significant; alpha differences partly reflected length.

The assay was immunoSEQ multiplex PCR, and TCRdb's table has in-frame clones only and misses some. Here the sample spans 30,000 to 35,000 clones, roughly 97% being singletons. The V gene lost 4 bases and the J gene lost 9 bases, with 16 bases spanning the gap. The germline V gene encodes CDR1 LNHDA and CDR2 SQIVND (reference sequence). There are 14 residues in the CDR3. Sequences were obtained from PBMCs. This chain connects TRBV19 to TRBJ1-5; tentative D call: TRBD1 (5 bases). This sequence originates from a donor aged 5 to 30 with latent tuberculosis or without tuberculosis infection. CDR3 sequence (DNA): TGTGCCAGTAGTAATCAGGGAATCGGTTGGCCCCAGCATTTT. This gives the protein CASSNQGIGWPQHF.